Presented here are 26 T cell receptor beta chains from one specimen sequenced in a study of T cell responses to AZD1222 COVID-19 vaccine. The data were produced by immunoSEQ multiplex PCR, yet TCRdb's version contains in-frame clones alone and is incomplete. Here the sample spans about 150,000 clones, approximately 90% being singletons. Sequences were derived from peripheral blood, sampled on day 0 of AZD1222 vaccination. These receptors were taken from an adult in good health.

This clone has only a few counts. The chain is built from TRBV9 and TRBJ2-1; the D gene is possibly TRBD2 (5 bases). The length of the CDR3 is 14 residues. In germline, CDR1 is SGDLS, CDR2 YYNGEE. Trimming left V 4 bases short and J 8 bases short, with 16 bases between. CDR3 DNA: TGTGCCAGCAGCCTCCGTAGCGTTACCCATGAGCAGTTCTTC. Translated, it gives CASSLRSVTHEQFF.

This rearrangement joins TRBV6-2 or TRBV6-3 to TRBJ2-1, with D unclear. Deletions cut 4 bases from V and 7 bases from J, with 5 bases between. CDR3 length: 11 amino acids. Per germline, CDR1 MNHEY and CDR2 SVGEGT. The CDR3 spells CASSSRNEQFF. CDR3 DNA: TGTGCCAGCAGTTCGAGAAATGAGCAGTTCTTC.

The chain combines TRBV18 with TRBJ2-2; possible D gene TRBD2, 6 bases. V lost 1 base and J lost 4, with 16 bases in between. The CDR3 is made up of 17 amino acids. From germline, CDR1 is KGHSH and CDR2 LQKENI. Here the CDR3 DNA reads TGTGCCAGCTCACCACAGCTTCGTACGCGGGGCACCGGGGAGCTGTTTTTT. It encodes CASSPQLRTRGTGELFF.

This chain joins TRBV30 and TRBJ1-5; D possibly corresponds to TRBD1 (5 bases). V was cut by 3 bases and J by 6 bases, with 15 bases left in between. Germline lookup yields CDR1 GTSNPN and CDR2 SVGIG (reference sequence). The CDR3 spans 14 residues. CDR3 bases: TGTGCCTGGAGCCTGGGCCAGGGAAGTCAGCCCCAGCATTTT. This translates into CAWSLGQGSQPQHF.

This chain uses TRBV7-8 with TRBJ2-7, with no clear D. CDR3 size: 13 residues. V lost 5 bases to trimming and J lost 1 base, with 9 bases between them. Germline V gives CDR1 SGHVS, CDR2 FQNEAQ. The CDR3 coding sequence is TGTGCCAGCAGCCCCGGAAAGTCCTACGAGCAGTACTTC. This gives the protein CASSPGKSYEQYF.

The CDR3 DNA sequence: TGTGCCAGCAGTTCAACCGGGACGGGTAACTATGGCTACACCTTC. Its translation: CASSSTGTGNYGYTF. V usage is TRBV28 and J usage is TRBJ1-2; possible D gene TRBD1, 5 bases. Germline V gene data show CDR1 as MDHEN and CDR2 as SYDVKM. V was trimmed by 4 bases and J by 1 base, leaving 13 bases between them. The CDR3 covers 15 residues.

This rearrangement joins TRBV6-5 to TRBJ2-1; 8 positions agree with TRBD2. Germline-derived CDR1 and CDR2 are MNHEY and SVGAGI. This CDR3 contains 13 residues. The V gene end was trimmed by 6 bases and the J gene end by 9 bases; junction bases not matched to a gene: 7. Here the CDR3 DNA reads TGTGCCAGCAGCTCCGGACTAGCTGGTGAGCAGTTCTTC. Its protein product is CASSSGLAGEQFF.

The chain is built from TRBV7-2 and TRBJ1-6; D is possibly TRBD1 (5 bases). The V gene's germline CDR1 is SGHTA and CDR2 FQGNSA. The ends were cut back, 1 base at V and 5 bases at J, with 12 bases in the middle. CDR3 length equals 16 residues. Here the CDR3 reads CASSLGGGNNNSPLHF. The CDR3 DNA follows: TGTGCCAGCAGCTTAGGGGGGGGGAACAATAATTCACCCCTCCACTTT.

The rearrangement uses TRBV28 and TRBJ2-1; 7 bases align to TRBD1. The CDR3 extends over 15 amino acids. Germline CDR1 MDHEN, CDR2 SYDVKM. The junction had 6 bases not matched to a gene; V was cut back by 5 bases and J by 2 bases. For the CDR3, the DNA is TGTGCCAGCAGTACCCGGGACAGAGCCTACAATGAGCAGTTCTTC. Its protein product is CASSTRDRAYNEQFF.

The chain is built from TRBV24-1 and TRBJ2-1; 9 positions agree with TRBD2. Germline V gene sequence: CDR1 KGHDR, CDR2 SFDVKD. The trim removed 9 bases at V and 6 bases at J, leaving 5 bases unmatched. This CDR3 has 13 residues. CDR3 in DNA: TGTGCCACCGGGGCGGGAGGGCCCAATGAGCAGTTCTTC. Its protein product is CATGAGGPNEQFF.

This clone was observed a few times. The chain joins TRBV7-3 to TRBJ2-7; 7 nucleotides line up with TRBD2. Germline CDR1 SGHTA, CDR2 FQGTGA. This CDR3 spans 15 amino acids. V was clipped by 4 bases and J by 3 bases; unmatched bases: 9. The CDR3 sequence: CASSSKAGPHYEQYF. CDR3 nucleotides: TGTGCCAGCAGCTCGAAAGCGGGGCCCCACTACGAGCAGTACTTC.

The J gene is TRBJ1-6, the V gene TRBV7-9; TRBD1 aligns across 9 bases. This CDR3 contains 13 residues. The germline CDR1 and CDR2 sequences are SEHNR and FQNEAQ (reference sequence). Unmatched junction bases numbered 6, after V lost 4 bases and J lost 14 bases. The CDR3 region has the DNA TGTGCCAGCAGCTCAGGGACAGGGAGCACCCTCCACTTT. Translation gives CASSSGTGSTLHF.

This chain connects TRBV3-1 (or the pseudogene TRBV3-2) to TRBJ2-5; TRBD1 is a possible D gene (5 bases). V was trimmed by 4 bases and J by 6 bases, leaving 18 bases between them. Germline lookup yields CDR1 LGHDT and CDR2 YNNKEL (reference sequence). This CDR3 comprises 15 residues. The DNA of the CDR3 is TGTGCCAGCAGCCCCTTTGGGCAGGGAAGAAAGACCCAGTACTTC. It yields the protein CASSPFGQGRKTQYF.

The chain combines TRBV6-1 with TRBJ1-5; 11 bases align to TRBD1. This CDR3 spans 14 amino acids. In germline, CDR1 is MNHNS, CDR2 SASEGT. The J segment lost 7 bases and the V segment lost 8 bases, leaving 7 bases of the junction unmatched. CDR3 coding DNA: TGTGCCAGCGTGGGGACAGGGGGTGGCCAGCCCCAGCATTTT. This gives the protein CASVGTGGGQPQHF.

This clone was recorded once. This sequence joins TRBV9 and TRBJ1-3; a possible D gene is TRBD1 (6 bases). The V end was cut by 3 bases, the J end by 4 bases, with 14 bases between. CDR3 length equals 15 residues. Germline V CDR1 and CDR2: SGDLS, YYNGEE. This CDR3 is CASSGRGGAGNTIYF. CDR3 nucleotide sequence: TGTGCCAGCAGCGGTAGAGGGGGGGCCGGAAACACCATATATTTT.

The rearrangement links TRBV18 to TRBJ1-2; D is unresolved. CDR1 KGHSH and CDR2 LQKENI come from the germline V gene. The CDR3 is 12 amino acids. Deletions cut 2 bases from V and 4 bases from J, with 5 bases between. For the CDR3, the DNA is TGTGCCAGCTCACCAGGGAGCTATGGCTACACCTTC. Protein: CASSPGSYGYTF.

This clone was counted a single time. The chain recombines TRBV5-1 with TRBJ2-2; D may be TRBD2 (5 bases). The V end lost 3 bases, the J end lost 0 bases, and 15 bases lay between the germline ends. Germline V gene lookup returns CDR1 SGHRS and CDR2 YFSETQ. The CDR3 is 17 amino acids. The CDR3 nucleotides are TGCGCCAGCAGCTCCCGGCCAGCGGACGCGAACACCGGGGAGCTGTTTTTT. Protein sequence: CASSSRPADANTGELFF.

V gene TRBV3-1 (or the pseudogene TRBV3-2) combines with J gene TRBJ1-2, with no clear D. The CDR3 contains 15 residues. V was shortened by 1 base and J by 4 bases, with 13 bases between the two germline ends. The germline V gene encodes CDR1 LGHDT and CDR2 YNNKEL (reference sequence). This CDR3 is CASSQGSGRPYGYTF. CDR3 coding DNA: TGTGCCAGCAGCCAAGGATCCGGGAGGCCCTATGGCTACACCTTC.

This clone turned up a few times. The chain links TRBV10-3 to TRBJ1-5; TRBD1 aligns across 12 bases. The CDR3 is 16 residues long. V lost 8 bases, J lost 1 base, and 6 bases stayed unmatched. Germline CDR1 is ENHRY and CDR2 is SYGVKD. CDR3 sequence (DNA): TGTGCCATCGGGGGGACAGGGGGCGGCAGCAATCAGCCCCAGCATTTT. Protein: CAIGGTGGGSNQPQHF.

The CDR3 region is CASSSDRGKNQPQHF. The CDR3 DNA follows: TGTGCCAGTAGCTCGGACAGGGGAAAGAATCAGCCCCAGCATTTT. The genes are TRBV19 and TRBJ1-5; 9 nucleotides line up with TRBD1. The length of the CDR3 is 15 residues. Germline CDR1 and CDR2: LNHDA and SQIVND (reference sequence). Trimming removed 6 bases from V and 4 bases from J; junction bases left unmatched: 7.

This clone was found a few times. The genes are TRBV27 and TRBJ2-7, with TRBD1 identical over 8 bases. V was pared by 3 bases and J by 0 bases, with 7 bases of the junction left unmatched. CDR1 and CDR2 (germline): MNHEY, SMNVEV (reference sequence). CDR3 length: 16 amino acids. Written as DNA, the CDR3 is TGTGCCAGCAGTTTCTGGGACAGGCGATCCTCCTACGAGCAGTACTTC. Translation gives CASSFWDRRSSYEQYF.

This clone turned up a few times. The V gene is TRBV12-5, the J gene TRBJ2-5; D is perhaps TRBD2 (6 bases). V lost 0 bases, J lost 0 bases, and 20 bases lay in between. The CDR3 runs to 19 residues. The V gene's germline CDR1 is LGHNT and CDR2 FRNRAP. CDR3 in amino acids: CASGLVTGTVISYQETQYF. CDR3 DNA: TGTGCTAGTGGTTTGGTCACCGGGACTGTGATTTCGTACCAAGAGACCCAGTACTTC.

J is TRBJ2-1 and V is TRBV7-3, with D maybe TRBD2 (6 bases). The ends were cut back, 1 base at V and 8 bases at J, with 21 bases in the middle. From germline, CDR1 is SGHTA and CDR2 FQGTGA. This CDR3 is 17 amino acids long. CDR3 sequence: CASSLKVHGGSADEQFF. The CDR3 region has the DNA TGTGCCAGCAGCTTAAAGGTCCACGGAGGGAGCGCCGATGAGCAGTTCTTC.

This chain connects TRBV9 to TRBJ2-3, with 10 positions matching TRBD1. Losses at the gene ends were 4 bases for V and 7 bases for J; bases not matched to a gene: 6. This CDR3 spans 14 amino acids. Germline V lookup: CDR1 SGDLS, CDR2 YYNGEE. CDR3 residues: CASSPGQGGNTQYF. Written as DNA, the CDR3 is TGTGCCAGCAGCCCCGGACAGGGGGGTAATACGCAGTATTTT.

This clone was seen only a few times. V usage is TRBV6-2 or TRBV6-3 and J usage is TRBJ1-1; D is possibly TRBD1 (6 bases). The CDR3 extends over 12 amino acids. The V gene's germline CDR1 is MNHEY and CDR2 SVGEGT. V was clipped by 5 bases and J by 4 bases, with 8 bases between them. In DNA form, the CDR3 reads TGTGCCAGCAGTCGAGGGGGCACTGAAGCTTTCTTT. Residues: CASSRGGTEAFF.

V is TRBV5-5 and J is TRBJ2-7; D is possibly TRBD2 (6 bases). V was cut by 1 base and J by 6 bases, with 14 bases left in between. The germline V gene has CDR1 SGHKS and CDR2 YYEKEE (reference sequence). The CDR3 loop spans 14 amino acids. The CDR3 nucleotides read TGTGCCAGCAGCTTGTTAGGACTAACGGTCGAGCAGTACTTC. It codes for CASSLLGLTVEQYF.